The sequence of this T cell receptor (beta chain) was determined in a study of shared clonotypes between healthy human individuals. Study-wide results and caveats: Memory subsets generally showed smaller estimated richness than naive subsets did. Deeper or shallower sequencing was expected to change how clonotypes are shared among donors.

A word on this clone: The antigen remains unidentified.

There were no recent acute infections or vaccinations among the donors, who were healthy HIV-negative adults. TCRdb's copy holds only in-frame clones and misses some; the assay was immunoSEQ multiplex PCR. The data hold roughly 2.2 million clones, with 85% to 95% observed a single time. Input material: naive CD4+ T cells from PBMCs. Subset denoted: CD45RA+ positively selected. The TCR comes from a man aged 18 to 30 in good health. Some clones in this sample may be carry-over from other donors' samples.

The CDR3 region has the DNA TGTGCCAGCAGCCCAGGGAGCCTGGAGACCCAGTACTTC. Amino acids: CASSPGSLETQYF. This chain connects TRBV28 to TRBJ2-5, with D possibly being TRBD1 or TRBD2 (5 bases each). This CDR3 comprises 13 residues. Trimming cost V 6 bases and J 5 bases, with 13 bases left between them. CDR1 and CDR2 (germline): MDHEN, SYDVKM.